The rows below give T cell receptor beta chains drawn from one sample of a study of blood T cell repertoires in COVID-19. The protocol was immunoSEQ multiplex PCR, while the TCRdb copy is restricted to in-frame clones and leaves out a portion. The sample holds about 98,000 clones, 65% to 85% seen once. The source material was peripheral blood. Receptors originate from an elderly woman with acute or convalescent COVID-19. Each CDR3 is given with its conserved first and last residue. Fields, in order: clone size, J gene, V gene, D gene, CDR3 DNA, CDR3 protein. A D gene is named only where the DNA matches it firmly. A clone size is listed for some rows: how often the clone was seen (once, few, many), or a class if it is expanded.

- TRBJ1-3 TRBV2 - TGTGCCAGCAGTGTTCAGGGAAACACCATATATTTT CASSVQGNTIYF
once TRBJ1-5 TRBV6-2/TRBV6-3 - TGTGCCAGCAGTTACTCGGCGGGGTTGGACCAGCCCCAGCATTTT CASSYSAGLDQPQHF
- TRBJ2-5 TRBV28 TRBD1 TGTGCCACAACTACCGGGACAGGGACCGAGACCCAGTACTTC CATTTGTGTETQYF
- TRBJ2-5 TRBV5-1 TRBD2 TGCGCCAGCAGCACTCGAACGGGGGGACCACAAGAGACCCAGTACTTC CASSTRTGGPQETQYF
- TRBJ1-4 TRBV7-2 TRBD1 TGTGCCAGCAGTCAACGACAGGGGGCGCATGAAAAACTGTTTTTT CASSQRQGAHEKLFF
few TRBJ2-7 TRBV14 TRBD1 TGTGCCAGCAGCCAAGACGGGACAGCCTACGAGCAGTACTTC CASSQDGTAYEQYF
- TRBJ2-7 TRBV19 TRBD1 TGTGCCAGTAGTACCTCCGGGACAGGGACCTACGAGCAGTACTTC CASSTSGTGTYEQYF
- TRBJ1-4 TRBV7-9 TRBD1 TGTGCCAGCAGGGACAGGGTCGGTGAAAAACTGTTTTTT CASRDRVGEKLFF
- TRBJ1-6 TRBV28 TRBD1 TGTGCCAGCAGTTTGACCGACAGGGCCAATTCACCCCTCCACTTT CASSLTDRANSPLHF
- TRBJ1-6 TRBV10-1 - TGCGCCAGCAGTGACTTGGGACGGGGGGATTCACCCCTCCACTTT CASSDLGRGDSPLHF
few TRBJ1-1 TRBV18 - TGTGCCAGCTCACCCAGCCAGGGTACCACTGAAGCTTTCTTT CASSPSQGTTEAFF
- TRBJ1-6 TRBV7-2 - TGTGCCAGCAGCAAAGACCAGGTCCGGAATTCACCCCTCCACTTT CASSKDQVRNSPLHF
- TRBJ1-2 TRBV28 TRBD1 TGTGCCAGCAGTCTCAGCCAGGGGGTGTATGGCTATGGCTACACCTTC CASSLSQGVYGYGYTF
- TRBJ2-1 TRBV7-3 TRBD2 TGTGCCAGCAGCCCCGCCGGGACTAGCGCTCGCGAGCAGTTCTTC CASSPAGTSAREQFF
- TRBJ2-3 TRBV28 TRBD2 TGTGCCAGCAGTTTGACTAGCGGGGGGCGGAATACGCAGTATTTT CASSLTSGGRNTQYF
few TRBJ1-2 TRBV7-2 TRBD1 TGTGCCAGCAGCTTATACAGGGGGCCGGACCCATATGGCTACACCTTC CASSLYRGPDPYGYTF
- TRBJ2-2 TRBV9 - TGTGCCAGCAGCCCGCGTGCCGGGACACAATTAAACACCGGGGAGCTGTTTTTT CASSPRAGTQLNTGELFF
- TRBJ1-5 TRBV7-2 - TGTGCCAGCAGCTTAGTGCAGGGCGGTCAGCCCCAGCATTTT CASSLVQGGQPQHF
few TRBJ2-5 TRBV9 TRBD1 TGTGCCAGCAGCGTAGGGACAGGGGGCTTTCGAGAGACCCAGTACTTC CASSVGTGGFRETQYF
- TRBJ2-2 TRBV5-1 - TGCGCCAGCAGTTTTGTGACAGACACCGGGGAGCTGTTTTTT CASSFVTDTGELFF
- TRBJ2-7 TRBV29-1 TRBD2 TGCAGCGTTGAAGGGACTAGCGGGGGAACCTACGAGCAGTACTTC CSVEGTSGGTYEQYF
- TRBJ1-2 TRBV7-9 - TGTGCCAGCAGCCCAGACAGCTATGGCTACACCTTC CASSPDSYGYTF
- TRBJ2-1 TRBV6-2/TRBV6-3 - TGTGCCAGCAGCAAGGGACACTTAATCGGTGAGCAGTTCTTC CASSKGHLIGEQFF
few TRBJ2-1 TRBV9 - TGTGCCAGCAGCGTAGGGTTCGGGGGTGCCTCCTACAATGAGCAGTTCTTC CASSVGFGGASYNEQFF